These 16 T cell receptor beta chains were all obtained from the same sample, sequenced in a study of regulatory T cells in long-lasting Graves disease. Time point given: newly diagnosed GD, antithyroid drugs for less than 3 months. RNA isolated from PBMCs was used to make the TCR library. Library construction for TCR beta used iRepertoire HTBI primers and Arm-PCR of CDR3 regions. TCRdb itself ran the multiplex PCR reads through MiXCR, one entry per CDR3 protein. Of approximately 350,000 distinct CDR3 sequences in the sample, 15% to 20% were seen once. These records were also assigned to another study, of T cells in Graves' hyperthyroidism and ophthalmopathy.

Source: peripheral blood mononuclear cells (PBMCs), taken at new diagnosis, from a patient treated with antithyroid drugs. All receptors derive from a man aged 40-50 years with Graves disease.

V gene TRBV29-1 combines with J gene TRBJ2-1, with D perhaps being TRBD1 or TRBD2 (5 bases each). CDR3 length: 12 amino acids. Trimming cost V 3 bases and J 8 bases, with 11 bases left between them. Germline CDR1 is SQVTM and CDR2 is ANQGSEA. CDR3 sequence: CSVEGTSDEQFF. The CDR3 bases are TGCAGCGTTGAGGGGACCTCCGATGAGCAGTTCTTC.

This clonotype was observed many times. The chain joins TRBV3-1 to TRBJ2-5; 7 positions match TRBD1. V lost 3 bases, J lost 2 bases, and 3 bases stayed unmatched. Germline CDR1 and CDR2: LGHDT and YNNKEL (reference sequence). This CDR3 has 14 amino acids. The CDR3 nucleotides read TGTGCCAGCAGCCAGCCGGGACAGCAAGAGACCCAGTACTTC. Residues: CASSQPGQQETQYF.

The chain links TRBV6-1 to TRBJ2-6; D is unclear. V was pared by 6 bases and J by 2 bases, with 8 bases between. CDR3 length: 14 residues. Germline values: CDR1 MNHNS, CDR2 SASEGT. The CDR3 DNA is TGTGCCAGCAGGCTGGTTCCTGGGGCCAACGTCCTGACTTTC. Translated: CASRLVPGANVLTF.

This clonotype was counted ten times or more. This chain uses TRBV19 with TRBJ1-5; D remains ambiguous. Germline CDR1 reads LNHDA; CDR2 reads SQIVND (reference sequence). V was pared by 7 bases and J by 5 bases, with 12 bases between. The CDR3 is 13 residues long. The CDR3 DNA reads TGTGCCAGTACCTCCGGTCCGGATCAGCCCCAGCATTTT. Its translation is CASTSGPDQPQHF.

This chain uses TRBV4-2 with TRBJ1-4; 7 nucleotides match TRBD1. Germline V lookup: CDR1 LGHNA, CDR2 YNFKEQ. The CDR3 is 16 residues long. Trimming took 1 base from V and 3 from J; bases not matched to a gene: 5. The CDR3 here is CASSQVPGTANEKLFF. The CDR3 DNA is TGTGCCAGCAGCCAAGTTCCAGGGACAGCTAATGAAAAACTGTTTTTT.

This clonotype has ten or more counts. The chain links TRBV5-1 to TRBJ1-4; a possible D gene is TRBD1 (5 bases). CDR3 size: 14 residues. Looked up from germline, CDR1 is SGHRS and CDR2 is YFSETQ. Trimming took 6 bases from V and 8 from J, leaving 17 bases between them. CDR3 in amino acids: CASNKGAQEEKLFF. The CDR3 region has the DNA TGCGCCAGCAACAAAGGGGCCCAGGAAGAAAAACTGTTTTTT.

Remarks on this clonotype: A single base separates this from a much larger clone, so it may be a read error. This CDR3 reads CANSFGVNEQFF. The CDR3 DNA follows: TGTGCCAACAGTTTTGGAGTGAATGAGCAGTTCTTC. The chain is built from TRBV28 and TRBJ2-1; D not certain. Germline V gives CDR1 MDHEN, CDR2 SYDVKM. The CDR3 totals 12 residues.

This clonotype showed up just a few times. The CDR3 sequence: CASSPGLISYNEQFF. CDR3 coding DNA: TGTGCCAGCAGCCCTGGACTGATCTCCTACAATGAGCAGTTCTTC. V is TRBV7-2 and J is TRBJ2-1; maybe TRBD2 (5 bases). Trimming took 5 bases from V and 0 from J, leaving 11 bases between them. The CDR3 is 15 residues long. CDR1 and CDR2 (germline): SGHTA, FQGNSA.

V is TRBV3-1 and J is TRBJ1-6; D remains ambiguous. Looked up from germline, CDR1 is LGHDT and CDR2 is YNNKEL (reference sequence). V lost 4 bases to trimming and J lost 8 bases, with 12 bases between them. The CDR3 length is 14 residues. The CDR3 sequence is CASSPAWVDSPLHF. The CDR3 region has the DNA TGTGCCAGCAGCCCCGCCTGGGTTGATTCACCCCTCCACTTT. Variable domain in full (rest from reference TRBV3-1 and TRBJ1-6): DTAVSQTPKYLVTQMGNDKSIKCEQNLGHDTMYWYKQDSKKFLKIMFSYNNKELIINETVPNRFSPKSPDKAHLNLHINSLELGDSAVYFCASSPAWVDSPLHFGNGTRLTVT.

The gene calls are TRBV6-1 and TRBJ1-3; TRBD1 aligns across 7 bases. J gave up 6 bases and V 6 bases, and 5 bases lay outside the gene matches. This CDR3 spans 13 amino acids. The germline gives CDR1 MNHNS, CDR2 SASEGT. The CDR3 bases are TGTGCCAGCAGGGCGACAGGGATAAACACCATATATTTT. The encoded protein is CASRATGINTIYF.

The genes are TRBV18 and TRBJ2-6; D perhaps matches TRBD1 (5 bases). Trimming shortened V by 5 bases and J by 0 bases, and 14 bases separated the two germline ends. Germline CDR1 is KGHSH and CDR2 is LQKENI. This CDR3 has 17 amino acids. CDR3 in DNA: TGTGCCAGCTCATCTATCAGGGAAAGCTCTGGGGCCAACGTCCTGACTTTC. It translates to CASSSIRESSGANVLTF. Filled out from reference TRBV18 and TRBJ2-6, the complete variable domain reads NAGVMQNPRHLVRRRGQEARLRCSPMKGHSHVYWYRQLPEEGLKFMVYLQKENIIDESGMPKERFSAEFPKEGPSILRIQQVVRGDSAAYFCASSSIRESSGANVLTFGAGSRLTVL.

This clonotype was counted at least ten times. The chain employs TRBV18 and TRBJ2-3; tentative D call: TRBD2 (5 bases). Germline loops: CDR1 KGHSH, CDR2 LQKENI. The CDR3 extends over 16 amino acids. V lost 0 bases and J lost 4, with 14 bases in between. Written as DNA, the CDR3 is TGTGCCAGCTCACCACCCCAGACTACCATGGCAGATACGCAGTATTTT. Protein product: CASSPPQTTMADTQYF.

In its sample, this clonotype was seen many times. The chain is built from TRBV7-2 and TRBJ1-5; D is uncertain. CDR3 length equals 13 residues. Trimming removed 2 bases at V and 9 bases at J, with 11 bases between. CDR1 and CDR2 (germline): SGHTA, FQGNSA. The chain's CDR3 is CASSLQRLWPQHF. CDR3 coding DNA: TGTGCCAGCAGCTTACAGCGCCTTTGGCCCCAGCATTTT. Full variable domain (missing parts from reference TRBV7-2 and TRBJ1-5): GAGVSQSPSNKVTEKGKDVELRCDPISGHTALYWYRQSLGQGLEFLIYFQGNSAPDKSGLPSDRFSAERTGGSVSTLTIQRTQQEDSAVYLCASSLQRLWPQHFGDGTRLSIL.

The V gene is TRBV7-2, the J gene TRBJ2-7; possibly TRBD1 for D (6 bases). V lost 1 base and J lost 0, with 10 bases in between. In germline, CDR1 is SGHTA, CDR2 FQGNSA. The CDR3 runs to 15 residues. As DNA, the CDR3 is TGTGCCAGCAGCTTAGATGGGACACGCTCCTACGAGCAGTACTTC. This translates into CASSLDGTRSYEQYF.

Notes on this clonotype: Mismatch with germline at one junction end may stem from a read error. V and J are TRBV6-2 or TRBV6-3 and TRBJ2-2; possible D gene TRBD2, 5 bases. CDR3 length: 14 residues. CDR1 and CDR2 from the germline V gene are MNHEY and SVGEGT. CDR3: CASSSRAYTGELLF. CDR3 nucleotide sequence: TGTGCCAGCAGTTCTCGGGCGTACACCGGGGAGCTGCTTTTT.

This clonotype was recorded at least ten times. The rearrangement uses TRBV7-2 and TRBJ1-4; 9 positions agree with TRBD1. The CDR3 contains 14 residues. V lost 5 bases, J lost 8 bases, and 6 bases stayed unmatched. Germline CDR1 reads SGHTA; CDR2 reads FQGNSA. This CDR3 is CASSLGTGQEKLFF. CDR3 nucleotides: TGTGCCAGCAGCCTCGGGACAGGGCAAGAAAAACTGTTTTTT.